The present TCR beta chain was sequenced within a study of CD8 T cells in Susac syndrome. 0.5 to 1 ug RNA was reverse transcribed with random hexamers. Amplification of the TCR beta CDR3 was carried out by immunoSEQ multiplex PCR, which spanned a total of 54 Vbeta and 13 Jbeta segments. TCRdb re-analysed the immunoSEQ multiplex PCR reads in MiXCR, keeping a single row per CDR3 protein. The sample includes 110,000 or so distinct CDR3 sequences, more than 85% of them seen just once. This CDR3 is built from 12 residues. Germline lookup yields CDR1 SGHDN and CDR2 FVKESK. V was trimmed by 0 bases and J by 7 bases, leaving 6 bases between them.

The V gene is TRBV14, the J gene TRBJ2-5; no clear D gene. The sample was CD4+ T cells from PBMCs. The receptor comes from a human donor with multiple sclerosis. CDR3 DNA: TGTGCCAGCAGCCAAGATCGGGTGACCCAGTACTTC. It specifies CASSQDRVTQYF.